This TCR beta chain was sequenced for a study of CD8+ T cells in alopecia areata. Extracted RNA was reverse transcribed into cDNA, the sequencing template. Some clones are missing from TCRdb's copy, which holds only in-frame ones; the method was immunoSEQ multiplex PCR. The sample has under 70,000 clones; under 75% are singletons. The researchers isolated CD4+ and CD8+ T cells from PBMCs by sorting. V dropped 1 base and J dropped 2 bases, with 11 bases sitting between them. The CDR3 covers 15 residues. Germline CDR1 is MNHNS and CDR2 is SASEGT. J is TRBJ1-2 and V is TRBV6-1, with D possibly matching TRBD1 (5 bases). The origin of this receptor is a human donor with alopecia areata. The sample consisted of CD8+ T cells sorted from blood, taken at week 0. The CDR3 bases are TGTGCCAGCAGTGAAGGTTCGGACACGAACTATGGCTACACCTTC. Amino acids: CASSEGSDTNYGYTF.